Shown below are 16 T cell receptor beta chains from a single sample sequenced in a study of blood T cell repertoires in COVID-19. Sequencing was performed with immunoSEQ multiplex PCR; in TCRdb, only in-frame clones are kept and a portion is missing. The top ten clones hold around 4.5% of a sample with 200,000 or so clones, 70% to 90% of them seen once. Source material: peripheral blood. These receptors were obtained from a man in his fifties or sixties with acute or convalescent COVID-19.

This chain connects TRBV5-4 to TRBJ1-6; no definite D call. The CDR3 is made up of 14 amino acids. Germline V lookup: CDR1 SGHNT, CDR2 YYREEE (reference sequence). Trimming cost V 2 bases and J 8 bases, with 11 bases left between them. CDR3 sequence: CASSFSLGDSPLHF. The CDR3 nucleotides read TGTGCCAGCAGCTTTTCTCTGGGAGATTCACCCCTCCACTTT.

This clone showed up just once. The chain employs TRBV5-4 and TRBJ2-2; D is perhaps TRBD1 (5 bases). This CDR3 region has 15 residues. V gave up 2 bases and J gave up 1 base, with 9 bases separating them. Per the germline V gene, CDR1 is SGHNT and CDR2 is YYREEE (reference sequence). Here the CDR3 reads CASSLTTVNTGELFF. For the CDR3, the DNA is TGTGCCAGCAGCTTAACGACAGTGAACACCGGGGAGCTGTTTTTT.

The V call is TRBV3-1 (or the pseudogene TRBV3-2), the J call TRBJ1-3; no clear D. CDR3 length: 16 residues. Germline V gives CDR1 LGHDT, CDR2 YNNKEL (reference sequence). V was pared by 1 base and J by 2 bases, with 12 bases between. The CDR3 is CASSQGLQLAGNTIYF. In DNA, the CDR3 is TGTGCCAGCAGCCAAGGTCTCCAGTTGGCTGGAAACACCATATATTTT.

The chain couples TRBV6-1 to TRBJ2-7; D unresolved. V lost 0 bases, J lost 3 bases, and 6 bases lay in between. Germline assignment: CDR1 MNHNS and CDR2 SASEGT. CDR3 length: 13 amino acids. As DNA, the CDR3 is TGTGCCAGCAGTGAAGCTCAGGACTACGAGCAGTACTTC. This translates into CASSEAQDYEQYF.

V usage is TRBV5-1 and J usage is TRBJ2-7; 7 nucleotides line up with TRBD1. Per germline, CDR1 SGHRS and CDR2 YFSETQ. V was clipped by 3 bases and J by 3 bases; unmatched bases: 3. This CDR3 spans 13 amino acids. The CDR3 reads CASSWGQYYEQYF. In nucleotides, the CDR3 is TGCGCCAGCAGCTGGGGACAGTACTACGAGCAGTACTTC.

V is TRBV7-9 and J is TRBJ2-7; 10 nucleotides agree with TRBD1. The CDR3 has 15 residues. The trim removed 4 bases at V and 2 bases at J, leaving 5 bases unmatched. Per the germline V gene, CDR1 is SEHNR and CDR2 is FQNEAQ (reference sequence). The CDR3 bases are TGTGCCAGCAGCTCCCCCGGGACAGGGGCCTACGAGCAGTACTTC. The encoded protein is CASSSPGTGAYEQYF.

This chain links TRBV3-1 (or the pseudogene TRBV3-2) with TRBJ2-5, with TRBD2 as a possible D gene (5 bases). This CDR3 contains 11 residues. Germline V lookup: CDR1 LGHDT, CDR2 YNNKEL (reference sequence). V was trimmed by 5 bases and J by 7 bases, leaving 8 bases between them. The CDR3 sequence: CASSARGTQYF. CDR3 in DNA: TGTGCCAGCAGCGCCCGGGGGACCCAGTACTTC.

The rearrangement uses TRBV2 and TRBJ2-2; D perhaps matches TRBD2 (6 bases). CDR3 length: 16 amino acids. The V gene lost 5 bases and the J gene lost 6 bases, with 19 bases spanning the gap. CDR1 and CDR2 (germline): SNHLY, FYNNEI. As DNA, the CDR3 is TGTGCCAGCAGTAGCCGAAATCCTGGGGAGGCCGGGGAGCTGTTTTTT. Residues: CASSSRNPGEAGELFF.

The V call is TRBV19, the J call TRBJ2-4; D uncertain. Looked up from germline, CDR1 is LNHDA and CDR2 is SQIVND (reference sequence). The CDR3 contains 14 residues. V lost 4 bases and J lost 0, with 7 bases in between. This CDR3 reads CASSSGLAKNIQYF. As DNA, the CDR3 is TGTGCCAGTAGTAGTGGCCTAGCCAAAAACATTCAGTACTTC.

V usage is TRBV7-9 and J usage is TRBJ1-6, with D possibly matching TRBD1 (6 bases). Germline V gene sequence: CDR1 SEHNR, CDR2 FQNEAQ (reference sequence). CDR3 length: 15 residues. Trimming took 2 bases from V and 8 from J, leaving 13 bases between them. The CDR3 reads CASSLLGTLDSPLHF. The DNA for the CDR3 is TGTGCCAGCAGCTTACTCGGGACACTAGATTCACCCCTCCACTTT. The full variable domain, with the rest looked up from reference TRBV7-9 and TRBJ1-6, is DTGVSQNPRHKITKRGQNVTFRCDPISEHNRLYWYRQTLGQGPEFLTYFQNEAQLEKSRLLSDRFSAERPKGSFSTLEIQRTEQGDSAMYLCASSLLGTLDSPLHFGNGTRLTVT.

The gene calls are TRBV9 and TRBJ1-2; tentative D call: TRBD1 (5 bases). V was pared by 3 bases and J by 3 bases, with 21 bases between. CDR3 length: 17 amino acids. Germline lookup yields CDR1 SGDLS and CDR2 YYNGEE. The CDR3 loop is CASSATGWGRTYYGYTF. The CDR3, as DNA: TGTGCCAGCAGCGCTACAGGCTGGGGCCGAACCTACTATGGCTACACCTTC.

V is TRBV19 and J is TRBJ2-2; a possible D gene is TRBD1 (6 bases). V lost 4 bases, J lost 7 bases, and 13 bases lay in between. This CDR3 contains 14 residues. Per germline, CDR1 LNHDA and CDR2 SQIVND (reference sequence). This CDR3 is CASSTQGHRGELFF. CDR3 nucleotide sequence: TGTGCCAGTAGTACTCAGGGACACCGCGGGGAGCTGTTTTTT.

V gene TRBV2 combines with J gene TRBJ2-5, with TRBD2 identical over 13 bases. The CDR3 consists of 14 residues. CDR1 is SNHLY, CDR2 FYNNEI, per germline. After removal of 6 bases from V and 4 bases from J, the junction contained 2 bases not matched to a gene. CDR3 DNA sequence: TGTGCCAGCAGGGGACTAGCGGGGATAGAGACCCAGTACTTC. It translates to CASRGLAGIETQYF.

The chain has TRBV7-9 and TRBJ2-1; 16 bases align to TRBD2. Germline V CDR1 and CDR2: SEHNR, FQNEAQ (reference sequence). The CDR3 totals 17 residues. V lost 8 bases to trimming and J lost 1 base; unmatched junction nucleotides: 5. The CDR3 bases are TGTGCCAGCTCCGGGACTAGCGGGGGGGTATCCTACAATGAGCAGTTCTTC. This translates into CASSGTSGGVSYNEQFF.

This chain joins TRBV6-5 and TRBJ1-1; tentative D call: TRBD1 (5 bases). This CDR3 is 13 amino acids long. Germline assignment: CDR1 MNHEY and CDR2 SVGAGI. V lost 6 bases and J 0 bases, leaving 8 bases between the germline ends. The CDR3 loop is CASRETVNTEAFF. Here the CDR3 DNA reads TGTGCCAGCAGAGAGACAGTGAACACTGAAGCTTTCTTT.

The CDR3 region has the DNA TGTGCCAGCAGTGAAAGGGGGACTAGCGCAGAGACCCAGTACTTC. Translated: CASSERGTSAETQYF. The V and J genes are TRBV2 and TRBJ2-5; 10 bases align to TRBD2. The CDR3 is 15 amino acids. The J segment lost 4 bases and the V segment lost 2 bases, leaving 4 bases of the junction unmatched. Per germline, CDR1 SNHLY and CDR2 FYNNEI.